The rows below give T cell receptor beta chains drawn from one sample of a study of shared clonotypes between healthy human individuals. Libraries were prepared by immunoSEQ multiplex PCR; TCRdb keeps only in-frame clonotypes and omits some of them. The sample holds about 1 million clones, approximately 72% seen once. The specimen was memory CD4+ T cells sorted from blood. These receptors came from a man aged 18 to 30 in good health. Each CDR3 is given with its conserved first and last residue. A D gene is named only where the DNA matches it firmly. The size of a clone is reported for some rows only, either as once, few or many, or as a class for expanded clones.

D gene,J gene,clone size,V gene,CDR3 DNA,CDR3 protein
.,TRBJ1-1,.,TRBV6-5,TGTGCCAGCAGTTACACGACAGATGAAGCTTTCTTT,CASSYTTDEAFF
.,TRBJ2-2,once,TRBV5-1,TGCGCCAGCCGAACCCGGGACAATCACGGGGAGCTGTTTTTT,CASRTRDNHGELFF
.,TRBJ1-2,.,TRBV5-4,TGTGCCAGCAGCTTGGTAGCCAGGGTGAGGAGCGGCTACACCTTC,CASSLVARVRSGYTF
.,TRBJ1-5,.,TRBV27,TGTGCCAGCAGTTTGCGGGGGGATTATAGCAATCAGCCCCAGCATTTT,CASSLRGDYSNQPQHF
.,TRBJ1-4,.,TRBV6-1,TGTGCCAGCAGTGAAGTTCTGGGAGGGAATGAAAAACTGTTTTTT,CASSEVLGGNEKLFF
.,TRBJ1-2,.,TRBV30,TGTGCCTGGACCCGGGGGTCCCGAAATCCTAACTATGGCTACACCTTC,CAWTRGSRNPNYGYTF
.,TRBJ1-1,once,TRBV6-1,TGTGCCAGCAGTTCACAGGGTAGGGGCACTGAAGCTTTCTTT,CASSSQGRGTEAFF
.,TRBJ2-4,.,TRBV4-1,TGCGCCAGCAGCCAAGGCGGAGGGGGAGAGGCCAAAAACATTCAGTACTTC,CASSQGGGGEAKNIQYF
.,TRBJ1-2,.,TRBV5-6,TGTGCCAGCAGCCGAGAAGAATCCCGGGACTCACATGGCTACACCTTC,CASSREESRDSHGYTF
.,TRBJ1-1,.,TRBV5-6,TGTGCCAGCAGCGCGACGGCAGCTTACACTGAAGCTTTCTTT,CASSATAAYTEAFF
.,TRBJ2-5,.,TRBV6-1,TGTGCCAGCAGCGGGGACACTGAGACCCAGTACTTC,CASSGDTETQYF
.,TRBJ1-5,.,TRBV7-5,TGTGCCAGAAGCTTCGTTCAGCCCCAGCATTTT,CARSFVQPQHF
TRBD1,TRBJ2-5,few,TRBV4-1,TGCGCCAGCAGCCAAGAAACAGGGGGCCAAGAGACCCAGTACTTC,CASSQETGGQETQYF
TRBD1,TRBJ2-2,once,TRBV5-1,TGCGCCAGCAGCTTGGATCAGGGGGCGGCTGGGGAGCTGTTTTTT,CASSLDQGAAGELFF
.,TRBJ2-7,.,TRBV6-6,TGTGCCAGCAGTGATACAGGGGGGGGTTCCTACGAGCAGTACTTC,CASSDTGGGSYEQYF
.,TRBJ1-1,.,TRBV6-5,TGTGCCAGCTTCCAAGGGGAGGCGACTGAAGCTTTCTTT,CASFQGEATEAFF
.,TRBJ1-2,many,TRBV4-1,TGCGCCAGCAGCCAAGATACCGACTATAACTATGGCTACACCTTC,CASSQDTDYNYGYTF
TRBD2,TRBJ2-1,few,TRBV5-4,TGTGCCAGCAGCTCGGCGACTAGCAGGTACAATGAGCAGTTCTTC,CASSSATSRYNEQFF
.,TRBJ1-3,few,TRBV6-1,TGTGCCAGTGAGAACTCTGGAAACACCATATATTTT,CASENSGNTIYF
.,TRBJ2-7,.,TRBV5-1,TGCGCCAGCAGCTCGGGCAGCTCCTACGAGCAGTACTTC,CASSSGSSYEQYF
.,TRBJ2-1,.,TRBV7-3,TGTGCCAGCAGCTTAGGAGTTTGGAGGGGCGATGAGCAGTTCTTC,CASSLGVWRGDEQFF
TRBD2,TRBJ2-3,.,TRBV2,TGTGCCAGCAGTGCAGGGTTACTTGCGGGAGTACAATCAGATACGCAGTATTTT,CASSAGLLAGVQSDTQYF
TRBD1,TRBJ1-2,few,TRBV6-1,TGTGCCAGCAGTGAAGGGGACAGGGTGGTTGGCTACACCTTC,CASSEGDRVVGYTF
TRBD1,TRBJ2-2,many,TRBV2,TGTGCCAGCAGTGGATCACAGGGGGCCACCGGGGAGCTGTTTTTT,CASSGSQGATGELFF
.,TRBJ2-7,.,TRBV27,TGTGCCAGCAGTTTATTGGGGACGGACGATGGTGGCTACGAGCAGTACTTC,CASSLLGTDDGGYEQYF
.,TRBJ1-1,.,TRBV11-2,TGTGCCAGCAGCTTAGGGTGGGGGAACACTGAAGCTTTCTTT,CASSLGWGNTEAFF
.,TRBJ1-4,.,TRBV6-5,TGTGCCAGCAAGGACACCCTTAATGAAAAACTGTTTTTT,CASKDTLNEKLFF
TRBD2,TRBJ2-1,.,TRBV10-1,TGCGCCAGCAGTGAGGCGGGAGCGGGAAATGAGCAGTTCTTC,CASSEAGAGNEQFF
.,TRBJ1-1,.,TRBV19,TGTGCCAGTAGTACCTTACCCACAGGAGCCCTCATGAACACTGAAGCTTTCTTT,CASSTLPTGALMNTEAFF
TRBD1,TRBJ2-3,.,TRBV12-5,TGTGCTAGTGGTTTGGTACAGGGGACCGGGTTAGATACGCAGTATTTT,CASGLVQGTGLDTQYF
.,TRBJ2-4,.,TRBV5-6,TGTGCCAGCAGTCTTTTGGGGGACATTCAGTACTTC,CASSLLGDIQYF
TRBD2,TRBJ2-2,.,TRBV30,TGTGCCTGGAGCCTTGGGGGACTAGCGGGCCTCGCGAACACCGGGGAGCTGTTTTTT,CAWSLGGLAGLANTGELFF
TRBD2,TRBJ2-1,.,TRBV30,TGTGCCTGGAGTGTTCGCGGGGGGGCGTCCAATGAGCAGTTCTTC,CAWSVRGGASNEQFF
.,TRBJ1-2,.,TRBV10-2,TGCGCCAGCAGTTCCGGTGGTCTCGATGGCTACACCTTC,CASSSGGLDGYTF
.,TRBJ2-7,.,TRBV5-1,TGCGCCAGCAGCCTGACTCTCGACGAGCAGTACTTC,CASSLTLDEQYF
.,TRBJ1-6,.,TRBV11-2,TGTGCCAGCAGAGGGTCGGCTATTTCTTATTATTCACCCCTCCACTTT,CASRGSAISYYSPLHF
.,TRBJ1-2,.,TRBV7-2,TGTGCCAGCAGCTTAGTGAATCGGCACCACGATGGCTACACCTTC,CASSLVNRHHDGYTF
TRBD2,TRBJ2-1,.,TRBV5-1,TGCGCCAGCAGCTTGGCCCTAGCGGGGGCCTTAGATGAGCAGTTCTTC,CASSLALAGALDEQFF
.,TRBJ1-5,.,TRBV5-6,TGTGCCAGCAGCTTGGCTGAGGGCAATCAGCCCCAGCATTTT,CASSLAEGNQPQHF
.,TRBJ2-7,.,TRBV18,TGTGCCAGCTCCCTCTCGGCCTACGAGCAGTACTTC,CASSLSAYEQYF
.,TRBJ2-7,.,TRBV14,TGTGCCAGCAGCCCCCAAAGGGCGTCCTACGAGCAGTACTTC,CASSPQRASYEQYF
.,TRBJ1-1,.,TRBV5-6,TGTGCCACCGGCAGGGAGTCCAGAGATGAAGCTTTCTTT,CATGRESRDEAFF
.,TRBJ2-7,.,TRBV6-1,TGTGCCAGCAGTGGACAGGAGAGGGCTACCCACGAGCAGTACTTC,CASSGQERATHEQYF
.,TRBJ2-7,.,TRBV6-5,TGTGCCAGCAGTTACTCGAGGGTTGGCCCCCAGGAGTACTTC,CASSYSRVGPQEYF
TRBD2,TRBJ2-7,.,TRBV6-5,TGTGCCAGCAGTTACTCCCCCAGGGAGGGCGAGCAGTACTTC,CASSYSPREGEQYF
.,TRBJ1-4,many,TRBV2,TGTGCCAGCACAAGGGCCTTCGGTGAAAAACTGTTTTTT,CASTRAFGEKLFF
.,TRBJ1-6,.,TRBV5-1,TGCGCCAGCAGCTTGAGGGTTGGAGCGGATAATTCACCCCTCCACTTT,CASSLRVGADNSPLHF